This passage covers 20 T cell receptor beta chains from one sample sequenced in a study of T cells in narcolepsy. Measured with immunoSEQ multiplex PCR; TCRdb has only the in-frame clones, and not every one. The sample holds 25,000 to 35,000 clones, about 87% seen once. The sample comprised memory (CD45RA-) CD4+ T cells from blood. The receptors come from a human donor in good health.

This clone was observed a handful of times. The V gene is TRBV27, the J gene TRBJ2-2, with 9 positions matching TRBD2. The CDR3 contains 17 residues. V shed 0 bases, J shed 0 bases, and the junction held 2 bases outside the gene matches. Germline assignment: CDR1 MNHEY and CDR2 SMNVEV (reference sequence). CDR3 amino acids: CASSLSSGGTNTGELFF. Written as DNA, the CDR3 is TGTGCCAGCAGTTTATCGAGCGGGGGGACGAACACCGGGGAGCTGTTTTTT.

The chain recombines TRBV30 with TRBJ1-2; D not certain. CDR3 length: 13 amino acids. Germline assignment: CDR1 GTSNPN and CDR2 SVGIG (reference sequence). V lost 2 bases, J lost 0 bases, and 7 bases lay in between. The DNA for the CDR3 is TGTGCCTGGAGTCCTACAGCTAACTATGGCTACACCTTC. It specifies CAWSPTANYGYTF.

The chain combines TRBV15 with TRBJ2-2; 7 nucleotides line up with TRBD2. The CDR3 totals 15 residues. The germline V gene encodes CDR1 LNHNV and CDR2 YYDKDF (reference sequence). V lost 8 bases and J lost 0; bases outside the gene matches: 6. CDR3 sequence: CATGAGAANTGELFF. CDR3 bases: TGTGCCACCGGGGCGGGAGCTGCGAACACCGGGGAGCTGTTTTTT.

This sequence joins TRBV19 and TRBJ2-3; 11 bases are shared with TRBD2. Germline loops: CDR1 LNHDA, CDR2 SQIVND (reference sequence). J lost 1 base, V lost 4 bases, and 10 bases had no gene match. The CDR3 totals 18 residues. Here the CDR3 reads CASSKRLAGGVGTDTQYF. CDR3 nucleotides: TGTGCCAGTAGTAAGCGTCTAGCGGGGGGAGTCGGCACAGATACGCAGTATTTT.

Here the CDR3 reads CASLYRALGTDTQYF. Written as DNA, the CDR3 is TGTGCCAGCCTATACAGGGCGCTGGGGACAGATACGCAGTATTTT. This sequence joins TRBV6-1 and TRBJ2-3, with D tentatively TRBD1 (6 bases). CDR3 length: 15 residues. The V gene lost 8 bases and the J gene lost 3 bases, with 18 bases spanning the gap. Germline CDR1 and CDR2: MNHNS and SASEGT.

This chain uses TRBV28 with TRBJ2-7, with 7 bases fitting TRBD1. This CDR3 contains 15 residues. V lost 7 bases to trimming and J lost 0 bases; unmatched junction nucleotides: 9. Germline V gives CDR1 MDHEN, CDR2 SYDVKM. The CDR3 DNA reads as TGTGCCAGCAAGGGGGCCTCATTTTCCTCCTACGAGCAGTACTTC. Its translation is CASKGASFSSYEQYF. Full variable domain (remainder filled in from reference TRBV28 and TRBJ2-7): DVKVTQSSRYLVKRTGEKVFLECVQDMDHENMFWYRQDPGLGLRLIYFSYDVKMKEKGDIPEGYSVSREKKERFSLILESASTNQTSMYLCASKGASFSSYEQYFGPGTRLTVT.

The chain carries TRBV5-1 and TRBJ1-2; D unresolved. V gave up 5 bases and J gave up 0 bases, with 14 bases separating them. CDR1 is SGHRS and CDR2 is YFSETQ in the germline V gene. This CDR3 is 15 amino acids long. The CDR3 DNA sequence: TGCGCCAGCAGGACTACGGACGTCTCTAACTATGGCTACACCTTC. Protein sequence: CASRTTDVSNYGYTF.

The J gene is TRBJ2-7, the V gene TRBV6-5; 10 bases match TRBD1. Trimming took 8 bases from V and 3 from J; bases not matched to a gene: 7. The germline V gene encodes CDR1 MNHEY and CDR2 SVGAGI. The CDR3 covers 14 residues. The CDR3 here is CASWRDRGSYEQYF. The DNA for the CDR3 is TGTGCCAGCTGGAGGGACAGGGGAAGCTACGAGCAGTACTTC.

The chain uses TRBV20-1 and TRBJ2-3, with 9 bases lining up with TRBD2. The germline V gene has CDR1 DFQATT and CDR2 SNEGSKA (reference sequence). This CDR3 spans 11 amino acids. As DNA, the CDR3 is TGCGGGGGACTAGCCACAGATACGCAGTATTTT. Encoded protein: CGGLATDTQYF.

The chain has TRBV27 and TRBJ2-2; the D call may be TRBD1 or TRBD2 (6 bases each). V lost 0 bases to trimming and J lost 0 bases, with 11 bases between them. The length of the CDR3 is 17 residues. CDR1 and CDR2 (germline): MNHEY, SMNVEV (reference sequence). CDR3 coding DNA: TGTGCCAGCAGTTTATCTTCGGGGGCGGCGAACACCGGGGAGCTGTTTTTT. Amino acid sequence: CASSLSSGAANTGELFF.

This rearrangement joins TRBV21-1 to TRBJ1-6. TRBV21-1 is recorded as a pseudogene. CDR3 length: 16 amino acids. CDR3 coding DNA: TGTGCCAGCATCCTAGGGGACTGCTCCTATAATTCACCCCTCCACTTT. This encodes CASILGDCSYNSPLHF.

This clone was seen only once. The chain couples TRBV5-1 to TRBJ2-5; 9 nucleotides agree with TRBD1. V was pared by 2 bases and J by 5 bases, with 13 bases of the junction left unmatched. Germline V lookup: CDR1 SGHRS, CDR2 YFSETQ. The CDR3 loop spans 17 amino acids. The CDR3 region is CASSLTDRGRLIETQYF. DNA of the CDR3: TGCGCCAGCAGCTTAACGGACAGGGGCCGTCTTATTGAGACCCAGTACTTC.

This chain joins TRBV27 and TRBJ2-1; D not resolved. Germline assignment: CDR1 MNHEY and CDR2 SMNVEV (reference sequence). The CDR3 is made up of 15 amino acids. Trimming took off 6 bases at V and 0 bases at J, with 12 bases between the two ends. CDR3 DNA: TGTGCCAGCAGGCTAGGCGGTGGCTCCTACAATGAGCAGTTCTTC. This translates into CASRLGGGSYNEQFF.

The J gene is TRBJ2-1, the V gene TRBV29-1, with D unclear. Germline loops: CDR1 SQVTM, CDR2 ANQGSEA. The CDR3 extends over 12 amino acids. V gave up 4 bases and J gave up 2 bases, with 6 bases separating them. The DNA of the CDR3 is TGCAGCGTTGTCCCAGCCTACAATGAGCAGTTCTTC. This translates into CSVVPAYNEQFF.

This clone was seen more than once but under ten times. The chain couples TRBV10-3 to TRBJ2-7; D is perhaps TRBD1 (7 bases). Germline CDR1 is ENHRY and CDR2 is SYGVKD. The CDR3 length is 12 residues. Trimming left V 5 bases short and J 6 bases short, with 11 bases between. The CDR3 DNA reads TGTGCCATCAGTACAGGGGAGGCCGAGCAGTACTTC. Protein: CAISTGEAEQYF.

CDR3: CASRRDREAYEQYF. The CDR3 nucleotides read TGTGCCAGCAGGCGGGACAGGGAAGCCTACGAGCAGTACTTC. J is TRBJ2-7 and V is TRBV27, with 9 nucleotides matching TRBD1. Germline CDR1 MNHEY, CDR2 SMNVEV (reference sequence). The junction had 5 bases not matched to a gene; V was cut back by 6 bases and J by 2 bases. The CDR3 runs to 14 residues.

The chain uses TRBV7-2 and TRBJ2-3; the D gene could be TRBD1 or TRBD2 (7 bases each). The CDR3 consists of 17 residues. The V end lost 7 bases, the J end lost 2 bases, and 22 bases lay between the germline ends. Germline-derived CDR1 and CDR2 are SGHTA and FQGNSA. The CDR3 spells CASIRGGAGVYTDTQYF. The CDR3 DNA reads TGTGCCAGCATCCGAGGGGGCGCGGGAGTCTACACAGATACGCAGTATTTT.

This clone was seen once. This rearrangement joins TRBV11-1 to TRBJ2-7, with 10 bases that match TRBD2. The CDR3 has 17 residues. From germline, CDR1 is SGHAT and CDR2 FQDESV (reference sequence). The J segment lost 0 bases and the V segment lost 5 bases, leaving 10 bases of the junction unmatched. The CDR3 is CASSPKERGGSSYEQYF. In nucleotides, the CDR3 is TGTGCCAGCAGCCCGAAGGAGCGGGGGGGCAGCTCCTACGAGCAGTACTTC.

The chain is built from TRBV21-1 and TRBJ1-1; TRBD1, the table's D call, was not compared with the DNA. TRBV21-1 is described as a pseudogene. This CDR3 is 15 amino acids long. This CDR3 is CASSKANRENTEAFF. CDR3 nucleotide sequence: TGTGCCAGCAGCAAAGCGAACAGGGAGAACACTGAAGCTTTCTTT.

The gene calls are TRBV2 and TRBJ1-5; a possible D gene is TRBD1 (5 bases). Per the germline V gene, CDR1 is SNHLY and CDR2 is FYNNEI. Trimming stripped 4 bases from V and 6 bases from J, with 16 bases between. The CDR3 is 15 residues long. CDR3 sequence reads: CASSAAGVVGQPQHF. The CDR3 region has the DNA TGTGCCAGCAGTGCCGCGGGGGTAGTAGGTCAGCCCCAGCATTTT.